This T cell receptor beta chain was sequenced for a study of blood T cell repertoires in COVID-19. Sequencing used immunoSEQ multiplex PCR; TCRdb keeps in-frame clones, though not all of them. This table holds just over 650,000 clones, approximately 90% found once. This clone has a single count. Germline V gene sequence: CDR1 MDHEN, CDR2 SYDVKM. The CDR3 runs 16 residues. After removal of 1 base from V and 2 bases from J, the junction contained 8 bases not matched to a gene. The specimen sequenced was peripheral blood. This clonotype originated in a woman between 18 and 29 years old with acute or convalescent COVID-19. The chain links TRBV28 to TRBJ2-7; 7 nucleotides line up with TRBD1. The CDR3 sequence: CASSLLGDRATYEQYF. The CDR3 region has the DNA TGTGCCAGCAGTTTATTGGGGGACAGAGCGACCTACGAGCAGTACTTC.